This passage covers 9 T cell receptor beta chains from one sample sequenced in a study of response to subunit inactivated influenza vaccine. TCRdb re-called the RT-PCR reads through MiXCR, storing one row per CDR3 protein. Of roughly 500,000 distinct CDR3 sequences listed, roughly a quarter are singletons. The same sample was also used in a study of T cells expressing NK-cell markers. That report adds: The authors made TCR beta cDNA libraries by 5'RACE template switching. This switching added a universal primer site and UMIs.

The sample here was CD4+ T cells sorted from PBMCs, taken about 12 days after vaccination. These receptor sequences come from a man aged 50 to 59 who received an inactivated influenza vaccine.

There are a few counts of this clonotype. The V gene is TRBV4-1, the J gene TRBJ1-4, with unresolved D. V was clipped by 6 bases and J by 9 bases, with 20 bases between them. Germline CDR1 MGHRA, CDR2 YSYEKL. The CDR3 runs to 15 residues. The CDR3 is CASSRIPDQSQKLFF. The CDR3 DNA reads TGCGCCAGCAGTCGAATCCCAGATCAGAGTCAAAAACTGTTTTTT.

CDR3 coding DNA: TGCAGTGCTAGAAGGGCTACCTACAATGAGCAGTTCTTC. Protein product: CSARRATYNEQFF. This rearrangement joins TRBV20-1 to TRBJ2-1; D remains unclear. Trimming removed 2 bases at V and 2 bases at J, with 7 bases between. In germline, CDR1 is DFQATT, CDR2 SNEGSKA (reference sequence). The CDR3 runs to 13 residues.

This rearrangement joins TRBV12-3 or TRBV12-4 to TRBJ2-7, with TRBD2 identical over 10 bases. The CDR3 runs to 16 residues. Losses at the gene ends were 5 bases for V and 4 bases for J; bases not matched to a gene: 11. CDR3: CASSLQSGRGNYEQYF. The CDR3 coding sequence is TGTGCCAGCAGTCTCCAAAGCGGGAGGGGGAATTACGAGCAGTACTTC.

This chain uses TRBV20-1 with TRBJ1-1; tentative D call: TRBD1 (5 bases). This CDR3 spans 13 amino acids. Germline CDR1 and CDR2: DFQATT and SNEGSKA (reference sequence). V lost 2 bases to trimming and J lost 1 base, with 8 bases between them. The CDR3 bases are TGCAGTGCTAGACGGACACAGAACACTGAAGCTTTCTTT. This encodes CSARRTQNTEAFF.

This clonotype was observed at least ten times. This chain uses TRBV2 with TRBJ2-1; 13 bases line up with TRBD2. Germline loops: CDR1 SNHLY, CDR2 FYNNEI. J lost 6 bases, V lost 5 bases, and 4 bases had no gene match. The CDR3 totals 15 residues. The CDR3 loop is CASSRGLAGVNEQFF. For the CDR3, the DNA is TGTGCCAGCAGTCGTGGACTAGCGGGAGTCAATGAGCAGTTCTTC.

This CDR3 is CASSFQTGLGEKLFF. The CDR3 DNA reads TGTGCCAGCAGTTTCCAGACAGGGCTAGGTGAAAAACTGTTTTTT. The chain has TRBV28 and TRBJ1-4, with 7 bases matching TRBD1. The trim removed 3 bases at V and 7 bases at J, leaving 8 bases unmatched. Germline CDR1 MDHEN, CDR2 SYDVKM. The CDR3 totals 15 residues.

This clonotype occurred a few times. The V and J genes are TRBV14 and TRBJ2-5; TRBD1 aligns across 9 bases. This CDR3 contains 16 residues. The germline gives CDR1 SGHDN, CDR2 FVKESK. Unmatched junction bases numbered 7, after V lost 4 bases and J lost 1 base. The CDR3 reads CASSPLDRGGQETQYF. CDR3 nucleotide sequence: TGTGCCAGCAGCCCCTTGGACAGGGGTGGCCAAGAGACCCAGTACTTC.

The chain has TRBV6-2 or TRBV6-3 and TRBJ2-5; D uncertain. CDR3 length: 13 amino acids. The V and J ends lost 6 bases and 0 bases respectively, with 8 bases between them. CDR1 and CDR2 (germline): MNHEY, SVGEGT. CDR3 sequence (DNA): TGTGCCAGCAGAATCGGAAACCAAGAGACCCAGTACTTC. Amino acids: CASRIGNQETQYF.

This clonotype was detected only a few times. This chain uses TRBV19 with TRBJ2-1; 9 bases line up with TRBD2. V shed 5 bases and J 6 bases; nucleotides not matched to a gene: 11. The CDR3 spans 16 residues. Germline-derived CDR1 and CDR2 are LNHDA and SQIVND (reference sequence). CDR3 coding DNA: TGTGCCAGTAGTCGAGCCGGAGTAGCGGGGGCCAATGAGCAGTTCTTC. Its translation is CASSRAGVAGANEQFF.